The rows below give T cell receptor beta chains drawn from one sample of a study of beta chain features in type 1 diabetes. The data were produced by immunoSEQ multiplex PCR, yet TCRdb's version contains in-frame clones alone and is incomplete. The data show roughly 160,000 clones, around 8.6% seen once. The sequenced sample consisted of central memory CD4+ T cells from blood. Receptors originate from a woman aged 18-35 years with type 1 diabetes. CDR3s include the opening cysteine and the closing phenylalanine or tryptophan. A D gene is named only where the DNA matches it firmly. The size entry is marked missing in some rows and otherwise reads once, few, many or a size class.

D: .
V: TRBV7-2
size: .
J: TRBJ2-1
CDR3: CASSLVSVVEQFF
DNA: TGTGCCAGCAGCTTAGTGTCGGTTGTTGAGCAGTTCTTC

D: .
V: TRBV7-3
size: .
J: TRBJ2-7
CDR3: CASSLDRAYEQYF
DNA: TGTGCCAGCAGCTTAGATCGGGCCTACGAGCAGTACTTC

D: TRBD1
V: TRBV5-1
size: few
J: TRBJ1-1
CDR3: CASSSLQGANTEAFF
DNA: TGCGCCAGCAGCAGCCTTCAGGGGGCGAACACTGAAGCTTTCTTT

D: .
V: TRBV30
size: .
J: TRBJ1-4
CDR3: CAWARSTNEKLFF
DNA: TGTGCCTGGGCCCGGAGCACTAATGAAAAACTGTTTTTT

D: .
V: TRBV18
size: few
J: TRBJ1-1
CDR3: CASSSGITRLEAFF
DNA: TGTGCCAGCTCCTCAGGGATTACCCGCCTGGAAGCTTTCTTT

D: TRBD2
V: TRBV10-3
size: few
J: TRBJ2-7
CDR3: CAVATSGEQYF
DNA: TGTGCCGTCGCGACTAGCGGCGAGCAGTACTTC

D: .
V: TRBV7-9
size: .
J: TRBJ1-5
CDR3: CASSQHHGQPQHF
DNA: TGTGCCAGCAGCCAACACCACGGGCAGCCCCAGCATTTT

D: TRBD2
V: TRBV6-5
size: .
J: TRBJ2-7
CDR3: CAIRSTSGSPYEQYF
DNA: TGTGCCATCAGATCTACTAGCGGGAGTCCCTACGAGCAGTACTTC

D: .
V: TRBV5-1
size: few
J: TRBJ2-3
CDR3: CASSLNRVDTDTQYF
DNA: TGCGCCAGCAGCTTAAACAGGGTGGACACAGATACGCAGTATTTT

D: .
V: TRBV5-1
size: .
J: TRBJ2-7
CDR3: CASSSRQATSYEQYF
DNA: TGCGCCAGCAGCTCTCGCCAAGCGACCTCCTACGAGCAGTACTTC

D: TRBD2
V: TRBV9
size: .
J: TRBJ2-2
CDR3: CASSARGLAGVSPVNTGELFF
DNA: TGTGCCAGCAGCGCCCGGGGACTAGCGGGAGTCAGCCCTGTGAACACCGGGGAGCTGTTTTTT

D: TRBD2
V: TRBV7-2
size: .
J: TRBJ2-5
CDR3: CASSPQRGANSLQETQYF
DNA: TGTGCCAGCAGCCCCCAGCGGGGGGCCAATTCTTTACAAGAGACCCAGTACTTC

D: .
V: TRBV5-4
size: .
J: TRBJ1-5
CDR3: CASSQDFGQPQHF
DNA: TGCGCCAGCAGCCAAGACTTCGGTCAGCCCCAGCATTTT

D: TRBD2
V: TRBV14
size: .
J: TRBJ2-1
CDR3: CASSPRQGLAGEQFF
DNA: TGTGCCAGCAGCCCTCGGCAGGGACTAGCCGGGGAGCAGTTCTTC

D: .
V: TRBV7-9
size: .
J: TRBJ2-7
CDR3: CASSALTVSYEQYF
DNA: TGTGCCAGCAGCGCCCTGACAGTCTCCTACGAGCAGTACTTC

D: TRBD2
V: TRBV6-5
size: .
J: TRBJ2-3
CDR3: CASSYAGGGDTQYF
DNA: TGTGCCAGCAGTTATGCGGGGGGGGGAGATACGCAGTATTTT

D: TRBD2
V: TRBV18
size: few
J: TRBJ2-1
CDR3: CASSPPPSGSSPGFF
DNA: TGTGCCAGCTCACCACCCCCTAGCGGGTCTTCCCCGGGCTTCTTC

D: TRBD1
V: TRBV7-2
size: few
J: TRBJ1-4
CDR3: CASSARDSVWEKLFF
DNA: TGTGCCAGCAGCGCCCGGGACAGTGTCTGGGAAAAACTGTTTTTT

D: .
V: TRBV6-1
size: few
J: TRBJ2-3
CDR3: CASRRTMVDTQYF
DNA: TGTGCCAGTCGACGGACTATGGTGGATACGCAGTATTTT

D: TRBD1
V: TRBV5-1
size: .
J: TRBJ2-1
CDR3: CASSSWTGPDEQFF
DNA: TGCGCCAGCAGCTCCTGGACAGGGCCGGATGAGCAGTTCTTC

D: .
V: TRBV11-2
size: .
J: TRBJ2-3
CDR3: CASSLDVGNAQYF
DNA: TGTGCCAGCAGCTTAGATGTCGGTAATGCGCAGTATTTT

D: .
V: TRBV4-3
size: .
J: TRBJ2-1
CDR3: CASSQDRQGTYNEQFF
DNA: TGCGCCAGCAGCCAAGATCGCCAGGGTACCTACAATGAGCAGTTCTTC

D: .
V: TRBV27
size: .
J: TRBJ2-1
CDR3: CASSLFGGSSAEQFF
DNA: TGTGCCAGCAGCCTTTTCGGTGGGAGTTCCGCTGAGCAGTTCTTC

D: TRBD2
V: TRBV18
size: .
J: TRBJ2-3
CDR3: CASSPWTSRDTDTQYF
DNA: TGTGCCAGCTCACCCTGGACTAGCCGAGACACAGATACGCAGTATTTT

D: TRBD1
V: TRBV4-3
size: few
J: TRBJ2-1
CDR3: CASSQGQGARGEQFF
DNA: TGCGCCAGCAGCCAAGGACAGGGGGCAAGGGGTGAGCAGTTCTTC

D: TRBD2
V: TRBV5-1
size: .
J: TRBJ2-3
CDR3: CASSQLAGGTDTQYF
DNA: TGCGCCAGCAGCCAACTAGCGGGAGGCACAGATACGCAGTATTTT

D: .
V: TRBV19
size: few
J: TRBJ1-2
CDR3: CASSMSRTYGYTF
DNA: TGTGCCAGTAGTATGTCCAGAACCTATGGCTACACCTTC

D: TRBD1
V: TRBV7-8
size: .
J: TRBJ2-7
CDR3: CASSFRPGQGNYEQYF
DNA: TGTGCCAGCAGCTTCCGCCCTGGACAGGGGAACTACGAGCAGTACTTC

D: .
V: TRBV5-1
size: .
J: TRBJ2-2
CDR3: CASSLEMVGQGAGELFF
DNA: TGCGCCAGCAGCTTGGAGATGGTGGGGCAGGGCGCCGGGGAGCTGTTTTTT

D: .
V: TRBV11-2
size: .
J: TRBJ2-3
CDR3: CASSLGLSGTDTQYF
DNA: TGTGCCAGCAGCTTAGGATTAAGCGGCACAGATACGCAGTATTTT

D: .
V: TRBV11-3
size: .
J: TRBJ1-1
CDR3: CASSLSSVTEAFF
DNA: TGTGCCAGCAGCTTATCCTCGGTGACTGAAGCTTTCTTT

D: .
V: TRBV14
size: few
J: TRBJ2-1
CDR3: CASSFFQGHNEQFF
DNA: TGTGCCAGCAGTTTTTTCCAGGGGCACAATGAGCAGTTCTTC

D: .
V: TRBV7-9
size: .
J: TRBJ1-1
CDR3: CASSFNLNTEAFF
DNA: TGTGCCAGCAGCTTTAACTTGAACACTGAAGCTTTCTTT

D: TRBD2
V: TRBV11-2
size: few
J: TRBJ2-7
CDR3: CASSLRPLAGVTYEQYF
DNA: TGTGCCAGCAGCTTACGGCCCCTAGCGGGGGTGACCTACGAGCAGTACTTC

D: .
V: TRBV5-4
size: .
J: TRBJ1-2
CDR3: CASSGLADYGYTF
DNA: TGTGCCAGCAGCGGTTTGGCGGACTATGGCTACACCTTC

D: TRBD1
V: TRBV19
size: .
J: TRBJ2-6
CDR3: CASSIGSRGPGANVLTF
DNA: TGTGCCAGTAGTATAGGATCCAGGGGGCCAGGGGCCAACGTCCTGACTTTC

D: TRBD1
V: TRBV15
size: .
J: TRBJ1-4
CDR3: CATSPARQGEEKLFF
DNA: TGTGCCACCAGTCCAGCTCGACAGGGGGAGGAAAAACTGTTTTTT

D: .
V: TRBV10-3
size: few
J: TRBJ2-5
CDR3: CAISASAGRETQYF
DNA: TGTGCCATCAGTGCTTCGGCAGGGCGAGAGACCCAGTACTTC